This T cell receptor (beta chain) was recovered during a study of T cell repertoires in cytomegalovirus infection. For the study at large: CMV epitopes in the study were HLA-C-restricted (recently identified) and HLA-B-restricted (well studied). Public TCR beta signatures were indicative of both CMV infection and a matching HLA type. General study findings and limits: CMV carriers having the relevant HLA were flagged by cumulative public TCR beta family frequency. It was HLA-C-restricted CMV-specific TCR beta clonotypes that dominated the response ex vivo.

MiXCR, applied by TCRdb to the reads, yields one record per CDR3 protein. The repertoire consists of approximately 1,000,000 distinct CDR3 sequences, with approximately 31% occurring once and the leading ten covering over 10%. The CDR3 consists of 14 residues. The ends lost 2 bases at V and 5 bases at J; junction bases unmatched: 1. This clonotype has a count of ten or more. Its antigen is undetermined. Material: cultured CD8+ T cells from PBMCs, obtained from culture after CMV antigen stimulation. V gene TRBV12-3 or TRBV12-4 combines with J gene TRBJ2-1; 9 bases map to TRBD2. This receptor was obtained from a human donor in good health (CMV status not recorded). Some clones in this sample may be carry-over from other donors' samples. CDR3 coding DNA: TGTGCCAGCAGTTTACTAGCGGGGAACAATGAGCAGTTCTTC. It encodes CASSLLAGNNEQFF.